This TCR beta chain originates from a study of shared clonotypes between healthy human individuals. On this clone itself: This likely came from a read error, as a far larger clone is one base away.

Profiling relied on immunoSEQ multiplex PCR, and the TCRdb table lists in-frame clones only, not all of them. The sample includes around 500,000 clones, 81% of them seen just once. This CDR3 region has 16 residues. Per the germline V gene, CDR1 is MDHEN and CDR2 is SYDVKM. Every donor, a Caucasian adult, lived in Nashville, Tennessee. The origin of this receptor is a woman aged 40 to 55 in good health. Some clones in this sample may be carry-over from other donors' samples. The chain is built from TRBV28 and TRBJ1-2, with D perhaps matching TRBD1 (5 bases). Input material: PBMCs. CDR3 coding DNA: TGTGCCAGCAGTCCCGGGACTATAAGAAATAACTATTGCTACACCTTC. This sequence encodes CASSPGTIRNNYCYTF.